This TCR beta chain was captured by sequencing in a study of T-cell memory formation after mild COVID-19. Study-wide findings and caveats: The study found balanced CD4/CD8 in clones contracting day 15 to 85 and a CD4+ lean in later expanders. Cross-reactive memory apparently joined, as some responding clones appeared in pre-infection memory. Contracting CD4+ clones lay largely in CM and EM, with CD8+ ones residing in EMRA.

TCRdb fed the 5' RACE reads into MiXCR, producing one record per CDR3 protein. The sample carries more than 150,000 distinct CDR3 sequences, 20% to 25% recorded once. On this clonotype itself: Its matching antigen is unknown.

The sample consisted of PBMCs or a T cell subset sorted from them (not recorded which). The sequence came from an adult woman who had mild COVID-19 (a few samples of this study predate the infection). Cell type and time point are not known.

CDR3 nucleotides: TGTGCCAGCAGCGGACTAGCGGGCCCGTTATCCTACGAGCAGTACTTC. Its translation is CASSGLAGPLSYEQYF. The rearrangement uses TRBV11-3 and TRBJ2-7, with 11 positions matching TRBD2. With V trimmed by 5 bases and J by 1 base, 7 bases remained unmatched. Per germline, CDR1 SGHNT and CDR2 YENEEA. The CDR3 runs 16 residues.